This T cell receptor (beta chain) appears in the sequencing data of a study of radiotherapy plus CTLA-4 blockade in lung cancer. The study's findings and limits: Expansion of tumor-derived TCR clones was observed in blood after radiotherapy plus ipilimumab.

Focal radiation plus CTLA-4 blockade with ipilimumab was administered to patients who had chemo-refractory metastatic non-small-cell lung cancer. This table comes from immunoSEQ multiplex PCR, and its TCRdb copy is limited to in-frame clones, with some not included. The sample holds some 50,000 clones, around 69% seen once. Germline V gene lookup returns CDR1 MNHNS and CDR2 SASEGT. This CDR3 is built from 13 residues. Trimming cost V 6 bases and J 6 bases; bases outside gene matches: 2. Turning to this clone: Its matching antigen is unknown.

The sample was peripheral blood, taken from a patient treated with radiotherapy plus ipilimumab. J is TRBJ1-4 and V is TRBV6-1, with 9 bases aligning to TRBD1. This TCR came from a human donor with non-small cell lung cancer who had stable disease on radiotherapy plus ipilimumab. CDR3 sequence reads: CASSRDRDEKLFF. The CDR3 DNA sequence: TGTGCCAGCAGCCGGGACAGGGATGAAAAACTGTTTTTT.